Listed below are T cell receptor beta chains from one sample, sequenced in a study of kidney transplant recipient with SARS-CoV-2 infection. MiXCR, run by TCRdb on the reads, gives a single entry per CDR3 protein. Of fewer than 250,000 distinct CDR3 sequences in the sample, 25% to 35% are singletons; the top ten hold 7% to 8%. Sequences were derived from a blood sample, sampled at baseline and around day 120 from a kidney transplant recipient. The source is a male patient aged 25 to 39 who had COVID-19 and was a kidney transplant recipient. Some T cells may be transferred from the graft donor. Each CDR3 is given with its conserved first and last residue. D genes are given only for firm matches. Where a row states a size, it is once, few, many or the class of an expanded clone; other rows omit it.

D gene: .; J gene: TRBJ2-3; clone size: .; V gene: TRBV30; CDR3 protein: CAWSPPAETDTQYF; CDR3 DNA: TGTGCCTGGAGCCCCCCAGCGGAGACAGATACGCAGTATTTT
D gene: .; J gene: TRBJ2-3; clone size: .; V gene: TRBV20-1; CDR3 protein: CSASQPDTQYF; CDR3 DNA: TGCAGTGCTAGTCAACCAGATACGCAGTATTTT
D gene: .; J gene: TRBJ1-4; clone size: .; V gene: TRBV7-2; CDR3 protein: CASSVRGPSTNEKLFF; CDR3 DNA: TGTGCCAGCAGCGTTAGGGGCCCCTCAACTAATGAAAAACTGTTTTTT
D gene: .; J gene: TRBJ1-2; clone size: many; V gene: TRBV16; CDR3 protein: CASSIRWVVRKTYGYTF; CDR3 DNA: TGTGCCAGCAGCATCCGCTGGGTCGTTAGAAAGACCTATGGCTACACCTTC
D gene: .; J gene: TRBJ2-1; clone size: many; V gene: TRBV11-2; CDR3 protein: CASSLVREQFF; CDR3 DNA: TGTGCCAGCAGCTTAGTGAGGGAGCAGTTCTTC
D gene: TRBD2; J gene: TRBJ2-7; clone size: many; V gene: TRBV5-4; CDR3 protein: CASSLFRLAGSSSYEQYF; CDR3 DNA: TGTGCCAGCAGCTTGTTTAGACTAGCTGGATCGAGCTCCTACGAGCAGTACTTC
D gene: .; J gene: TRBJ1-2; clone size: many; V gene: TRBV7-9; CDR3 protein: CASSAFAYHGKTYGYTF; CDR3 DNA: TGTGCCAGCAGCGCCTTTGCATACCATGGAAAGACCTATGGCTACACCTTC
D gene: .; J gene: TRBJ2-7; clone size: many; V gene: TRBV19; CDR3 protein: CASSISGSEQYF; CDR3 DNA: TGTGCCAGTAGTATAAGCGGCAGCGAGCAGTACTTC
D gene: .; J gene: TRBJ2-5; clone size: many; V gene: TRBV2; CDR3 protein: CASRSQGYQYF; CDR3 DNA: TGTGCCAGCAGATCCCAGGGTTACCAGTACTTC
D gene: .; J gene: TRBJ2-2; clone size: .; V gene: TRBV2; CDR3 protein: CASSTYLTRLSGTEELFF; CDR3 DNA: TGTGCCAGCAGTACCTACCTGACGAGACTAAGTGGCACCGAGGAGCTGTTTTTT
D gene: .; J gene: TRBJ2-5; clone size: many; V gene: TRBV27; CDR3 protein: CASSLSREETQYF; CDR3 DNA: TGTGCCAGCAGTCTGTCTAGAGAAGAGACCCAGTACTTC
D gene: TRBD2; J gene: TRBJ2-1; clone size: many; V gene: TRBV28; CDR3 protein: CASSRIRRRFSGRDYYNEQFF; CDR3 DNA: TGTGCCAGCAGCCGGATTCGAAGGAGATTTAGCGGGAGGGATTATTACAATGAGCAGTTCTTC
D gene: .; J gene: TRBJ2-7; clone size: many; V gene: TRBV18; CDR3 protein: CASSQTGTIYEQYF; CDR3 DNA: TGTGCCAGCTCCCAGACAGGAACGATCTACGAGCAGTACTTC
D gene: TRBD1; J gene: TRBJ2-5; clone size: few; V gene: TRBV5-1; CDR3 protein: CASSSGTGTQETQYF; CDR3 DNA: TGCGCCAGCAGCTCAGGGACAGGTACACAAGAGACCCAGTACTTC
D gene: .; J gene: TRBJ2-2; clone size: many; V gene: TRBV10-3; CDR3 protein: CAIKGTGQWELFF; CDR3 DNA: TGTGCCATCAAAGGGACGGGCCAATGGGAGCTGTTTTTT
D gene: .; J gene: TRBJ1-2; clone size: .; V gene: TRBV12-3/TRBV12-4; CDR3 protein: CASSFAHSFRKTYGYTF; CDR3 DNA: TGTGCCAGCAGTTTTGCTCACAGCTTCCGAAAGACCTATGGCTACACCTTC
D gene: .; J gene: TRBJ1-2; clone size: many; V gene: TRBV27; CDR3 protein: CASSLLSGAARDGYTF; CDR3 DNA: TGTGCCAGCAGTCTCCTGAGTGGTGCGGCCAGGGATGGCTACACCTTC
D gene: .; J gene: TRBJ1-5; clone size: many; V gene: TRBV2; CDR3 protein: CASSDNRHSNQPQHF; CDR3 DNA: TGTGCCAGCAGTGATAATCGGCATTCCAATCAGCCCCAGCATTTT
D gene: .; J gene: TRBJ1-2; clone size: many; V gene: TRBV7-2; CDR3 protein: CASSRAHRDGKTYGYTF; CDR3 DNA: TGTGCCAGCAGCCGGGCGCACAGAGACGGAAAGACCTATGGCTACACCTTC
D gene: .; J gene: TRBJ1-1; clone size: many; V gene: TRBV13; CDR3 protein: CASSPEEGENTEAFF; CDR3 DNA: TGTGCCAGCAGCCCAGAGGAAGGAGAGAACACTGAAGCTTTCTTT
D gene: TRBD2; J gene: TRBJ2-5; clone size: many; V gene: TRBV15; CDR3 protein: CATSRPAGGETQYF; CDR3 DNA: TGTGCCACCAGCAGACCAGCGGGGGGAGAGACCCAGTACTTC
D gene: .; J gene: TRBJ1-1; clone size: many; V gene: TRBV3-1; CDR3 protein: CASSEKRPISIRTEAFF; CDR3 DNA: TGTGCCAGCAGCGAAAAACGTCCCATTTCAATTCGCACTGAAGCTTTCTTT
D gene: TRBD1; J gene: TRBJ1-4; clone size: many; V gene: TRBV3-1; CDR3 protein: CASSPPGQGSEKLFF; CDR3 DNA: TGTGCCAGCAGCCCCCCCGGACAGGGGAGTGAAAAACTGTTTTTT
D gene: .; J gene: TRBJ2-2; clone size: many; V gene: TRBV2; CDR3 protein: CASTPGGTGELFF; CDR3 DNA: TGTGCCAGCACCCCCGGGGGAACCGGGGAGCTGTTTTTT
D gene: .; J gene: TRBJ2-1; clone size: .; V gene: TRBV5-1; CDR3 protein: CASSTTMSSYNEQFF; CDR3 DNA: TGCGCCAGCAGCACCACGATGAGCTCCTACAATGAGCAGTTCTTC
D gene: .; J gene: TRBJ2-7; clone size: many; V gene: TRBV19; CDR3 protein: CASSSGPGADPEQYF; CDR3 DNA: TGTGCCAGTAGTTCCGGACCCGGGGCCGACCCCGAGCAGTACTTC
D gene: .; J gene: TRBJ2-4; clone size: .; V gene: TRBV6-1; CDR3 protein: CASSEEGFELAKNIQYF; CDR3 DNA: TGTGCCAGCAGTGAAGAGGGATTTGAGTTAGCCAAAAACATTCAGTACTTC
D gene: .; J gene: TRBJ2-7; clone size: once; V gene: TRBV20-1; CDR3 protein: CSARAEGRLTGEQYF; CDR3 DNA: TGCAGTGCTAGAGCGGAAGGGAGACTAACGGGAGAGCAGTACTTC
D gene: .; J gene: TRBJ1-2; clone size: many; V gene: TRBV12-3/TRBV12-4; CDR3 protein: CASSSVYSFRKTYGYTF; CDR3 DNA: TGTGCCAGCAGTTCAGTCTACAGCTTCCGAAAGACCTATGGCTACACCTTC
D gene: .; J gene: TRBJ1-6; clone size: many; V gene: TRBV15; CDR3 protein: CATSRGGGQLNSPLHF; CDR3 DNA: TGTGCCACCAGCAGAGGAGGAGGGCAGCTTAATTCACCCCTCCACTTT
D gene: TRBD1; J gene: TRBJ1-1; clone size: many; V gene: TRBV5-1; CDR3 protein: CASSRKGADTEAFF; CDR3 DNA: TGCGCCAGCTCCCGAAAGGGGGCGGACACTGAAGCTTTCTTT
D gene: .; J gene: TRBJ1-2; clone size: .; V gene: TRBV16; CDR3 protein: CASSTREVVRKTHGYTF; CDR3 DNA: TGTGCCAGCAGCACGCGAGAGGTCGTTAGAAAGACCCATGGCTACACCTTC
D gene: .; J gene: TRBJ1-1; clone size: many; V gene: TRBV5-1; CDR3 protein: CASSTSGVTEAFF; CDR3 DNA: TGCGCCAGCAGTACTTCAGGGGTCACTGAAGCTTTCTTT
D gene: .; J gene: TRBJ1-2; clone size: many; V gene: TRBV12-5; CDR3 protein: CASGAIGLQGKTYGYTF; CDR3 DNA: TGTGCTAGTGGTGCAATCGGTTTGCAGGGAAAGACCTATGGCTACACCTTC
D gene: TRBD2; J gene: TRBJ2-5; clone size: .; V gene: TRBV4-1; CDR3 protein: CASSPEPGLAVEAQYF; CDR3 DNA: TGCGCCAGCAGCCCAGAGCCGGGACTAGCGGTAGAGGCCCAGTACTTC
D gene: TRBD1; J gene: TRBJ2-7; clone size: many; V gene: TRBV6-5; CDR3 protein: CASSLHGTGTYEQYF; CDR3 DNA: TGTGCCAGCAGTCTCCACGGGACAGGAACCTACGAGCAGTACTTC
D gene: TRBD1; J gene: TRBJ2-6; clone size: many; V gene: TRBV20-1; CDR3 protein: CSARRRDRGLYSGANVLTF; CDR3 DNA: TGCAGTGCTAGAAGGAGGGACAGGGGGCTCTACTCTGGGGCCAACGTCCTGACTTTC
D gene: .; J gene: TRBJ2-2; clone size: many; V gene: TRBV23-1; CDR3 protein: CASSHQSRGSLTGELFF; CDR3 DNA: TGCGCCAGCAGTCATCAATCTAGAGGCAGCCTCACCGGGGAGCTGTTTTTT
D gene: TRBD1; J gene: TRBJ2-7; clone size: many; V gene: TRBV28; CDR3 protein: CASTSPGQGTYEQYF; CDR3 DNA: TGTGCCAGCACCTCACCGGGACAGGGCACCTACGAGCAGTACTTC
D gene: .; J gene: TRBJ1-2; clone size: few; V gene: TRBV7-9; CDR3 protein: CASSRHECHGKTYGYTF; CDR3 DNA: TGTGCCAGCAGCCGGCATGAATGCCATGGAAAGACCTATGGCTACACCTTC
D gene: TRBD2; J gene: TRBJ2-1; clone size: few; V gene: TRBV19; CDR3 protein: CASTMGASGRFTHNEQFF; CDR3 DNA: TGTGCCAGTACCATGGGGGCTAGCGGGAGATTTACTCACAATGAGCAGTTCTTC